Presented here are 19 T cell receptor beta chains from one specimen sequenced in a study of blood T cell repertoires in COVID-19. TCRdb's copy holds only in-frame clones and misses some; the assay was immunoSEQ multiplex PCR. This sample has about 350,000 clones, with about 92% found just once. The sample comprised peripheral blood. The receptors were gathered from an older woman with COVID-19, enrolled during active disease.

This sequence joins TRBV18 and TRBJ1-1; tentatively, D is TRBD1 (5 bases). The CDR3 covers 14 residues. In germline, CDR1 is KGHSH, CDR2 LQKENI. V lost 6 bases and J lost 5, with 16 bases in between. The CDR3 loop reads CASSTNYQGTEAFF. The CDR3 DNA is TGTGCCAGCTCTACGAACTATCAGGGAACTGAAGCTTTCTTT.

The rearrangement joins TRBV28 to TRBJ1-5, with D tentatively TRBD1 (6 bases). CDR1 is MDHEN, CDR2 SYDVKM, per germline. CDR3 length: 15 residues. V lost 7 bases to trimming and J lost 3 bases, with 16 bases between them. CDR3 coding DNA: TGTGCCAGCACCGAAACAGGACAGTTCAATCAGCCCCAGCATTTT. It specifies CASTETGQFNQPQHF.

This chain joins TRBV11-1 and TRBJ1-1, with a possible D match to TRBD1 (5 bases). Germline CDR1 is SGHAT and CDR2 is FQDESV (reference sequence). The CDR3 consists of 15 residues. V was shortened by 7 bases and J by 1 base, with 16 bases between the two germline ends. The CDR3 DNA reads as TGTGCCAGCACCCGGAGCACAGGTCGGAACACTGAAGCTTTCTTT. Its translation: CASTRSTGRNTEAFF.

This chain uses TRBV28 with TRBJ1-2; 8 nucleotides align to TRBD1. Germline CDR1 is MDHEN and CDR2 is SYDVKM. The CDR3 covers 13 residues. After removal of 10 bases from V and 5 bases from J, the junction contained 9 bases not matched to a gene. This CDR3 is CATKTGVLYGYTF. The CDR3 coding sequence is TGTGCCACCAAGACAGGGGTTCTTTATGGCTACACCTTC.

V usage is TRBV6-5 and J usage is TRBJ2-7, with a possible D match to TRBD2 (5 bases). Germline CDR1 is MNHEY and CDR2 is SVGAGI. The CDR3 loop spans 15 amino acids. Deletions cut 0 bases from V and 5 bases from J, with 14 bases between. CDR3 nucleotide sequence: TGTGCCAGCAGTTACTCGAATCGGGAATCCGACGAGCAGTACTTC. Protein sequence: CASSYSNRESDEQYF.

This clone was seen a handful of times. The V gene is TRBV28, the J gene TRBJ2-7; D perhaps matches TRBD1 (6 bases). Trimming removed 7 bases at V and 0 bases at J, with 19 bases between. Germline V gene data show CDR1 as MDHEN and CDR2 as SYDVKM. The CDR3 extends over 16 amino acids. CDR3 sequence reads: CASIPGRGGSSYEQYF. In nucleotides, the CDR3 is TGTGCCAGCATCCCCGGAAGAGGGGGAAGCTCCTACGAGCAGTACTTC. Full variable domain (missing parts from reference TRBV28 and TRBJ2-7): DVKVTQSSRYLVKRTGEKVFLECVQDMDHENMFWYRQDPGLGLRLIYFSYDVKMKEKGDIPEGYSVSREKKERFSLILESASTNQTSMYLCASIPGRGGSSYEQYFGPGTRLTVT.

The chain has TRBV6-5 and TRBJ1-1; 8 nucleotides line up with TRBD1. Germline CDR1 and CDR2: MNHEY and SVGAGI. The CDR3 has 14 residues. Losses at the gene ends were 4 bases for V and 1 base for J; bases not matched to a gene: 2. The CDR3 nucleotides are TGTGCCAGCAGTTTGGGACAGGCGAACACTGAAGCTTTCTTT. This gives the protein CASSLGQANTEAFF.

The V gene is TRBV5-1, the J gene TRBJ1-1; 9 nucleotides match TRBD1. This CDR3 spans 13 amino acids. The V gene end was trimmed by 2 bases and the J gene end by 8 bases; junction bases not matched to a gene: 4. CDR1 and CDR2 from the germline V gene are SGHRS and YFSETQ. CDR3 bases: TGCGCCAGCAGCTTACAGGGGGCCGGGGAAGCTTTCTTT. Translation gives CASSLQGAGEAFF.

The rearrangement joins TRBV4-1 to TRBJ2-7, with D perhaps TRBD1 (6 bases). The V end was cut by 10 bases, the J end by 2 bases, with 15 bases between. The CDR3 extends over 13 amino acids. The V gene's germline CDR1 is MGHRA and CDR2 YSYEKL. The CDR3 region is CANPPGTTYEQYF. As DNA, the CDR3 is TGCGCCAACCCGCCCGGGACAACCTACGAGCAGTACTTC.

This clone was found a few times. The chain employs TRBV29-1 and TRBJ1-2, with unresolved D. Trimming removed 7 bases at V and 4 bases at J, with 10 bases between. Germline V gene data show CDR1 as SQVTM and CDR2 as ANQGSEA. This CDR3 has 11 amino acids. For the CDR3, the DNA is TGCAGCGCCGAACTGATCTATGGCTACACCTTC. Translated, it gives CSAELIYGYTF.

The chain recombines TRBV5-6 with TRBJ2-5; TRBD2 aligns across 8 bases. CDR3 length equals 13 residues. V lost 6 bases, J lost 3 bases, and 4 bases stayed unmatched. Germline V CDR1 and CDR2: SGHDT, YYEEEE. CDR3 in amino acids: CASTGGLEETQYF. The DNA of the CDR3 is TGTGCCAGCACCGGGGGACTAGAAGAGACCCAGTACTTC.

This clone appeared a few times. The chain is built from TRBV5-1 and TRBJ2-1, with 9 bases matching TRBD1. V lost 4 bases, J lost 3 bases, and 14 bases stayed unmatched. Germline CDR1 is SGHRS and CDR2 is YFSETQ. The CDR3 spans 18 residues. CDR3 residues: CASSRVAQGQGSYNEQFF. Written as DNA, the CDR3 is TGCGCCAGCAGCCGTGTGGCCCAGGGACAGGGCAGCTACAATGAGCAGTTCTTC.

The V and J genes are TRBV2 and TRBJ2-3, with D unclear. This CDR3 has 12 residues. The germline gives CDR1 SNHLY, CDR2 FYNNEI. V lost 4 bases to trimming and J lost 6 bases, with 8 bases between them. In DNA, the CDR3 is TGTGCCAGCAGTGCCACCAGGGATACGCAGTATTTT. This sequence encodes CASSATRDTQYF.

The CDR3 sequence: CASRLSGGALDTQYF. The CDR3, as DNA: TGTGCCAGCAGGTTAAGCGGGGGGGCGTTGGATACGCAGTATTTT. The chain is built from TRBV7-9 and TRBJ2-3, with 10 bases that match TRBD2. The length of the CDR3 is 15 residues. CDR1 and CDR2 (germline): SEHNR, FQNEAQ (reference sequence). Germline trimming cut 6 bases from V and 6 bases from J; bases unmatched to any gene: 9.

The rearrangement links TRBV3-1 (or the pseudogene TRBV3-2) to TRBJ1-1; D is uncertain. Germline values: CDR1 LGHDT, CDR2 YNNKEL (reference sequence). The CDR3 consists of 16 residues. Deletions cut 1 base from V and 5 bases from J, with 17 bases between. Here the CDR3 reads CASSQGPGRGGTEAFF. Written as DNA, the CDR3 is TGTGCCAGCAGCCAAGGTCCAGGCCGGGGAGGGACTGAAGCTTTCTTT.

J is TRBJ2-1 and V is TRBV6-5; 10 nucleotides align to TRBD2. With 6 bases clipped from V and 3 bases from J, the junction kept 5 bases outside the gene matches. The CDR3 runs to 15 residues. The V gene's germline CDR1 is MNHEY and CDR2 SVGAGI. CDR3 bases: TGTGCCAGCAGCCCCGGACTAGCGGACTACAATGAGCAGTTCTTC. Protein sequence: CASSPGLADYNEQFF.

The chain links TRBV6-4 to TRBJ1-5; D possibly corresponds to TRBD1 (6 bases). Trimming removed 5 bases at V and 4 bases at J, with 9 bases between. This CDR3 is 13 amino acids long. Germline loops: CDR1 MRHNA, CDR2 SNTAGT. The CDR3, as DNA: TGTGCCAGCAGTTTGGACAGTAATCAGCCCCAGCATTTT. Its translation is CASSLDSNQPQHF.

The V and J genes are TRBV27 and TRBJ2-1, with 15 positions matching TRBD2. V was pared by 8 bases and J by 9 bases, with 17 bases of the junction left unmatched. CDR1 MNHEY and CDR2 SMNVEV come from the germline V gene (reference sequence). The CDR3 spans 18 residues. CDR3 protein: CASSPGLAGGPPYGEQFF. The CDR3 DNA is TGTGCCAGCTCTCCGGGACTAGCGGGGGGTCCGCCCTACGGTGAGCAGTTCTTC.

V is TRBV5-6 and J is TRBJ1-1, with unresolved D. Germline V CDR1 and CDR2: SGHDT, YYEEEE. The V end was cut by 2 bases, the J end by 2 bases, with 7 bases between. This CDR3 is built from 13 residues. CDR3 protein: CASSLYSNTEAFF. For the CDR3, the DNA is TGTGCCAGCAGCTTATACAGTAACACTGAAGCTTTCTTT.